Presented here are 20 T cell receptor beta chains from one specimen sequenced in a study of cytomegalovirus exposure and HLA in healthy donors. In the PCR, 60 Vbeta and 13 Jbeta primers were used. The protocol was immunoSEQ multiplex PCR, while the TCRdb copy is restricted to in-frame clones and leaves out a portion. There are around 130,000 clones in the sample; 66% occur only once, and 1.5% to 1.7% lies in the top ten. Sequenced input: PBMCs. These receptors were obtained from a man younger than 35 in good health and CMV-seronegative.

In DNA form, the CDR3 reads TGTGCCAGCAGCTGGGGGCCTATGGCGGGAGGCCGCGAGCAGTACTTC. Amino acid sequence: CASSWGPMAGGREQYF. This sequence joins TRBV5-5 and TRBJ2-7; 8 nucleotides match TRBD2. The CDR3 covers 16 residues. CDR1 SGHKS and CDR2 YYEKEE come from the germline V gene (reference sequence). Germline trimming cut 3 bases from V and 6 bases from J; bases unmatched to any gene: 14.

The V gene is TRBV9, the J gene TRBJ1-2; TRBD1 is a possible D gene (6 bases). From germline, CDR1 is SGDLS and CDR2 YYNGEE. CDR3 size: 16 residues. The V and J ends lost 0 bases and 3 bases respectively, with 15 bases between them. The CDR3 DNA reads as TGTGCCAGCAGCGTAGACACAGGGAAGACGGACTATGGCTACACCTTC. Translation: CASSVDTGKTDYGYTF.

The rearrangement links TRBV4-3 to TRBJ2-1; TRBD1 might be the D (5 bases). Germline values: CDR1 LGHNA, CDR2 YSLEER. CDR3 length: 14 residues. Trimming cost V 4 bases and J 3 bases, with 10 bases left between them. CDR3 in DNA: TGCGCCAGCAGCCTAAGGGGAATCTACAATGAGCAGTTCTTC. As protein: CASSLRGIYNEQFF.

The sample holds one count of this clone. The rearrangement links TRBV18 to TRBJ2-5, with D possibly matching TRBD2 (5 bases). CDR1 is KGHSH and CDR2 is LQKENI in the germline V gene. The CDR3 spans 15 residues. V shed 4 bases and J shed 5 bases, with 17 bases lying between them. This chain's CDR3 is CASSQWQSERETQYF. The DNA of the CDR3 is TGTGCCAGCTCACAATGGCAGTCGGAGCGGGAGACCCAGTACTTC.

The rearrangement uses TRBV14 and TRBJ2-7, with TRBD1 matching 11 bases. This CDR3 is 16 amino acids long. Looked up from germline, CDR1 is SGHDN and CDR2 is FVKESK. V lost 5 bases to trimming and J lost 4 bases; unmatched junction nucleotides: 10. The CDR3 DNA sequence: TGTGCCAGCAGCAAACAATCCGGGACAGGGGGATACGAGCAGTACTTC. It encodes CASSKQSGTGGYEQYF.

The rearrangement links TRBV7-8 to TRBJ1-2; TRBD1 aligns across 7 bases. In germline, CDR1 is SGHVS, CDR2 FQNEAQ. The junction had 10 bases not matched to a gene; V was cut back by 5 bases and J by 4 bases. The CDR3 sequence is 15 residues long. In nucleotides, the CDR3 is TGTGCCAGCAGCCCAAGACAGGGCGTAAGCTATGGCTACACCTTC. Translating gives CASSPRQGVSYGYTF.

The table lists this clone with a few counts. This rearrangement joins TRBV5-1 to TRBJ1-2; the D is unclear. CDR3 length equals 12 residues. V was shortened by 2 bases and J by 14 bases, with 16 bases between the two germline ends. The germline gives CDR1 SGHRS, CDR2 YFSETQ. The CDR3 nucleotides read TGCGCCAGCAGCTTTGATAGGACGGCGGGAACCTTC. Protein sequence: CASSFDRTAGTF. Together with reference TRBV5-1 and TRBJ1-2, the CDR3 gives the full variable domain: KAGVTQTPRYLIKTRGQQVTLSCSPISGHRSVSWYQQTPGQGLQFLFEYFSETQRNKGNFPGRFSGRQFSNSRSEMNVSTLELGDSALYLCASSFDRTAGTFGSGTRLTVV.

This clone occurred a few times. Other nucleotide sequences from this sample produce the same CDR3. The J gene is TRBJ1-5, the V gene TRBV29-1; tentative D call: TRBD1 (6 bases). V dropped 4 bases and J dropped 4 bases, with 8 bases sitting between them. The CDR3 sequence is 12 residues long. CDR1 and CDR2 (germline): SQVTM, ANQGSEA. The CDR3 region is CSVGTGNQPQHF. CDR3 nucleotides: TGCAGCGTTGGTACAGGGAATCAGCCCCAGCATTTT.

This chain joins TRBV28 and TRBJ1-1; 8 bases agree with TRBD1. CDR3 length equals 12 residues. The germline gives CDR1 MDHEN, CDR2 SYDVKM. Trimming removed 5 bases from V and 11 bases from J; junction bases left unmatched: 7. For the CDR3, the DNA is TGTGCCAGCAGTCCAGACAGGGGTTTTGCTTTCTTT. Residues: CASSPDRGFAFF.

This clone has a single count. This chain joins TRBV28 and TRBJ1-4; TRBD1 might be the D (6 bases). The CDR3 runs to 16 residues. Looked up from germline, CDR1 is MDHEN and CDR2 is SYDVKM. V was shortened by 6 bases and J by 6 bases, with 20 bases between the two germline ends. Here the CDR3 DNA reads TGTGCCAGCAGACCTTATGACAGGCGGGTATATGAAAAACTGTTTTTT. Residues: CASRPYDRRVYEKLFF. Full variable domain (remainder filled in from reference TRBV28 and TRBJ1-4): DVKVTQSSRYLVKRTGEKVFLECVQDMDHENMFWYRQDPGLGLRLIYFSYDVKMKEKGDIPEGYSVSREKKERFSLILESASTNQTSMYLCASRPYDRRVYEKLFFGSGTQLSVL.

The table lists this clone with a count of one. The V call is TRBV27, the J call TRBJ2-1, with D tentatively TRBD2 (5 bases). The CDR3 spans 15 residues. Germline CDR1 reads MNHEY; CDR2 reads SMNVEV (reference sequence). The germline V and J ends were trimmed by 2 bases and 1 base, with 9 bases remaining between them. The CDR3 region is CASSLRGFSYNEQFF. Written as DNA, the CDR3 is TGTGCCAGCAGTTTACGGGGATTTTCCTACAATGAGCAGTTCTTC.

The CDR3 loop reads CATSRDQSGSETQYF. The DNA of the CDR3 is TGTGCCACCAGCAGAGATCAGTCCGGGTCAGAGACCCAGTACTTC. The chain is built from TRBV15 and TRBJ2-5; D gene uncertain. The CDR3 has 15 amino acids. Trimming removed 0 bases from V and 4 bases from J, with 12 bases in between. Germline values: CDR1 LNHNV, CDR2 YYDKDF (reference sequence).

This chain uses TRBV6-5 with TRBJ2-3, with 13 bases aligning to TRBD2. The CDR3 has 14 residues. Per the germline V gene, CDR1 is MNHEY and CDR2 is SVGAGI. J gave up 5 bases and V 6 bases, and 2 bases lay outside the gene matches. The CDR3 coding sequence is TGTGCCAGCAGGAGGACTAGCGGGAGAGATACGCAGTATTTT. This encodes CASRRTSGRDTQYF.

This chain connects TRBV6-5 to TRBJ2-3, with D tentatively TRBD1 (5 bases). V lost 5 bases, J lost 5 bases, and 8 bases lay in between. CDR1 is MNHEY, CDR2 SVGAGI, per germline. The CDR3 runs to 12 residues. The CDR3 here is CASSLDRDTQYF. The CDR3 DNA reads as TGTGCCAGCAGTCTAGACAGAGATACGCAGTATTTT.

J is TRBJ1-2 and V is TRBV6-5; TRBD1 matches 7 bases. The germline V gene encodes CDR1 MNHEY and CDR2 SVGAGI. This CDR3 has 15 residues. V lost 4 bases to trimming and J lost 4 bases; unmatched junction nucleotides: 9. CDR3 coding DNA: TGTGCCAGCAGTTTGGGACAGCAATACCCCTATGGCTACACCTTC. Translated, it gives CASSLGQQYPYGYTF.

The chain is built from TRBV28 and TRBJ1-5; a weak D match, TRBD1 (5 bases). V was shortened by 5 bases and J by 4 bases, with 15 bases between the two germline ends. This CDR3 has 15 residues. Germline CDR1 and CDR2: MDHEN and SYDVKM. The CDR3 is CASSPQSGYNQPQHF. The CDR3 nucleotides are TGTGCCAGCAGTCCCCAGTCAGGGTATAATCAGCCCCAGCATTTT.

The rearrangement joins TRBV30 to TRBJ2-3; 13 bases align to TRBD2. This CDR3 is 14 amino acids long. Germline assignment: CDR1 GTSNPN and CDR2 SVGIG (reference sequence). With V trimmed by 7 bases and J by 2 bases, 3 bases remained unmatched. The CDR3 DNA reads TGTGCCTATGGACTAGCGGGGGCCACAGATACGCAGTATTTT. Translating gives CAYGLAGATDTQYF.

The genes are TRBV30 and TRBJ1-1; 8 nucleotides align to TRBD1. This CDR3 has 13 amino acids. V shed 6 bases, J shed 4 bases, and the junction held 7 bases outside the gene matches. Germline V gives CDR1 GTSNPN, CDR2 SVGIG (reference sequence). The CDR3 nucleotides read TGTGCCTGTGGGACAGGCCGGACCACTGAAGCTTTCTTT. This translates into CACGTGRTTEAFF.

The CDR3 here is CASSQAPGTGGGNTIYF. The CDR3 DNA sequence: TGCGCCAGCAGCCAAGCCCCCGGGACAGGGGGCGGAAACACCATATATTTT. The V call is TRBV4-1, the J call TRBJ1-3, with 12 bases aligning to TRBD1. The CDR3 spans 17 residues. Losses at the gene ends were 1 base for V and 4 bases for J; bases not matched to a gene: 5. CDR1 and CDR2 (germline): MGHRA, YSYEKL.

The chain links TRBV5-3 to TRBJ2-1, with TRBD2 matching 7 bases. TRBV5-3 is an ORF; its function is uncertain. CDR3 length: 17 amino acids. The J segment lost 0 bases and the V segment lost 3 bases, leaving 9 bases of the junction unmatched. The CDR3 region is CARSSRRLAGSYNEQFF. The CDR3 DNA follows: TGTGCCAGAAGCTCCCGTCGTTTAGCGGGCTCCTACAATGAGCAGTTCTTC.